Below are 25 T cell receptor beta chains sequenced from a single sample in a study of post-analysis software for immune sequencing data. Whole-study results and caveats: Five or six TRBV segments appeared more often in patients than in controls, and TRBV5-6, TRBV5-1 and TRBV20-1 were among these.

Carried by the TCR beta cDNA libraries were unique molecular identifiers. Using its own MiXCR run on the PCR reads, TCRdb lists one record per CDR3 protein. The sample has hundreds of thousands of distinct CDR3 sequences; roughly half are singletons. These TCRs are of unknown antigen specificity. Specimen: blood. The origin of the receptors is a girl between 5 and 17 years old with multiple sclerosis.

Comments on this clonotype: At one boundary the junction diverges from the germline segment, which might be a read error. The V and J genes are TRBV10-3 and TRBJ1-2; no clear D gene. Per the germline V gene, CDR1 is ENHRY and CDR2 is SYGVKD. The CDR3 is made up of 15 amino acids. This chain's CDR3 is CAIRPEPPVLYGFTF. The CDR3 nucleotides read TGTGCCATCAGGCCGGAACCGCCTGTTCTATATGGCTTCACCTTC.

V and J are TRBV20-1 and TRBJ2-1; the match to TRBD2 covers 8 bases. This CDR3 spans 14 amino acids. Germline CDR1 is DFQATT and CDR2 is SNEGSKA (reference sequence). V was pared by 2 bases and J by 7 bases, with 7 bases of the junction left unmatched. DNA of the CDR3: TGCAGTGCTAGACGAGGGACTAGTGTGAATGAGCAGTTCTTC. Translating it yields CSARRGTSVNEQFF.

The genes are TRBV29-1 and TRBJ2-7, with D uncertain. The CDR3 is 11 amino acids. In germline, CDR1 is SQVTM, CDR2 ANQGSEA. Trimming pared 3 bases from V and 2 bases from J, leaving 5 bases between. CDR3 bases: TGCAGCGTTGACACACCCTACGAGCAGTACTTC. It yields the protein CSVDTPYEQYF.

The genes are TRBV5-1 and TRBJ2-5; a possible D gene is TRBD2 (5 bases). The CDR3 covers 14 residues. Germline-derived CDR1 and CDR2 are SGHRS and YFSETQ. Trimming shortened V by 4 bases and J by 6 bases, and 16 bases separated the two germline ends. The CDR3 spells CASSGIPTGKTQYF. CDR3 nucleotide sequence: TGCGCCAGCAGCGGGATCCCCACGGGAAAGACCCAGTACTTC.

A few counts support this clonotype. J is TRBJ2-6 and V is TRBV7-3; D call uncertain. CDR1 and CDR2 (germline): SGHTA, FQGTGA. The CDR3 has 18 residues. Deletions cut 7 bases from V and 1 base from J, with 20 bases between. The CDR3 region is CASTDRAGAPSGANVLTF. CDR3 in DNA: TGTGCCAGCACCGACCGGGCAGGTGCCCCATCTGGGGCCAACGTCCTGACTTTC.

V usage is TRBV27 and J usage is TRBJ2-7, with 7 bases matching TRBD2. The ends lost 5 bases at V and 2 bases at J; junction bases unmatched: 12. Germline V CDR1 and CDR2: MNHEY, SMNVEV (reference sequence). This CDR3 spans 16 amino acids. CDR3 amino acids: CASSPLQRGETYEQYF. DNA of the CDR3: TGTGCCAGCAGTCCTCTCCAGCGGGGCGAGACCTACGAGCAGTACTTC.

J is TRBJ2-1 and V is TRBV7-9, with 11 positions matching TRBD2. Germline loops: CDR1 SEHNR, CDR2 FQNEAQ (reference sequence). The CDR3 has 15 residues. The V segment lost 5 bases and the J segment 10 bases; nucleotides outside the gene matches: 10. The CDR3 protein is CASSQTGTSGIEQFF. For the CDR3, the DNA is TGTGCCAGCAGCCAGACCGGGACTAGCGGTATAGAGCAGTTCTTC.

On this clonotype itself: One junction end disagrees with the germline gene, perhaps due to a read error. CDR3 amino acids: CTSSAPNEQFF. CDR3 DNA: TGTACCAGCAGCGCACCCAATGAGCAGTTCTTC. The J gene is TRBJ2-1, the V gene TRBV5-6; D remains unclear. Germline CDR1 SGHDT, CDR2 YYEEEE. The CDR3 is 11 residues long. Filled out from reference TRBV5-6 and TRBJ2-1, the complete variable domain reads DAGVTQSPTHLIKTRGQQVTLRCSPKSGHDTVSWYQQALGQGPQFIFQYYEEEERQRGNFPDRFSGHQFPNYSSELNVNALLLGDSALYLCTSSAPNEQFFGPGTRLTVL.

This clonotype was seen a handful of times. The rearrangement joins TRBV7-2 to TRBJ2-7; 7 nucleotides line up with TRBD1. CDR1 SGHTA and CDR2 FQGNSA come from the germline V gene. J lost 0 bases, V lost 3 bases, and 8 bases had no gene match. The CDR3 has 16 amino acids. The CDR3 is CASSFRVDRPSYEQYF. CDR3 nucleotides: TGTGCCAGCAGCTTTCGGGTGGACAGGCCCTCCTACGAGCAGTACTTC. The entire variable domain, with the rest obtained from reference TRBV7-2 and TRBJ2-7, is as follows: GAGVSQSPSNKVTEKGKDVELRCDPISGHTALYWYRQSLGQGLEFLIYFQGNSAPDKSGLPSDRFSAERTGGSVSTLTIQRTQQEDSAVYLCASSFRVDRPSYEQYFGPGTRLTVT.

V and J are TRBV7-2 and TRBJ2-4; the D gene is possibly TRBD2 (6 bases). The CDR3 sequence is 17 residues long. V was pared by 7 bases and J by 6 bases, with 25 bases between. CDR1 SGHTA and CDR2 FQGNSA come from the germline V gene. The CDR3, as DNA: TGTGCCAGCACCATCGACCGGGGGTCCTTTGGGGGAAACATTCAGTACTTC. It translates to CASTIDRGSFGGNIQYF.

V is TRBV4-2 and J is TRBJ2-1; 12 bases are shared with TRBD2. The CDR3 has 16 residues. Germline assignment: CDR1 LGHNA and CDR2 YNFKEQ. The J segment lost 5 bases and the V segment lost 4 bases, leaving 6 bases of the junction unmatched. CDR3 loop: CASSRATSGGNNEQFF. As DNA, the CDR3 is TGTGCCAGCAGCCGAGCGACTAGCGGGGGAAACAATGAGCAGTTCTTC.

This clonotype was detected only a few times. The chain has TRBV28 and TRBJ2-5; D may be TRBD2 (5 bases). This CDR3 comprises 14 residues. From germline, CDR1 is MDHEN and CDR2 SYDVKM. Trimming removed 6 bases from V and 0 bases from J, with 11 bases in between. As DNA, the CDR3 is TGTGCCAGCAGAGGCTACGGGAACCAAGAGACCCAGTACTTC. It translates to CASRGYGNQETQYF.

The count of this clonotype is one. The chain joins TRBV6-1 to TRBJ2-4, with TRBD2 identical over 14 bases. V lost 8 bases and J lost 0; bases outside the gene matches: 18. The germline V gene has CDR1 MNHNS and CDR2 SASEGT. The CDR3 loop spans 21 amino acids. The CDR3 reads CASGATRGLAGGFIAKNIQYF. The CDR3 coding sequence is TGTGCCAGCGGTGCAACCCGCGGACTAGCGGGAGGCTTTATAGCCAAAAACATTCAGTACTTC.

The chain uses TRBV7-2 and TRBJ2-7, with 8 bases that match TRBD1. The tail of the sequence fits TRBJ2-5 better, so the J call may be wrong. The CDR3 has 17 residues. CDR1 is SGHTA and CDR2 is FQGNSA in the germline V gene. CDR3 sequence (DNA): TGTGCCAGCAGCTTAGGGCCGCCAAGGACAGGGACGGAGACCCAGTACTTC. Encoded protein: CASSLGPPRTGTETQYF.

V usage is TRBV7-2 and J usage is TRBJ2-3, with D hard to call. The V gene lost 1 base and the J gene lost 1 base, with 9 bases spanning the gap. CDR1 and CDR2 (germline): SGHTA, FQGNSA. This CDR3 has 15 amino acids. In DNA form, the CDR3 reads TGTGCCAGCAGCTTAGGGCTTTCTCGCACAGATACGCAGTATTTT. Translated: CASSLGLSRTDTQYF.

The CDR3 loop reads CSVERVGGQGVYEQYF. In nucleotides, the CDR3 is TGCAGCGTTGAAAGAGTCGGGGGACAGGGAGTCTACGAGCAGTACTTC. V is TRBV29-1 and J is TRBJ2-7; 9 bases align to TRBD1. J was trimmed by 3 bases and V by 2 bases; bases with no gene match: 11. CDR3 length: 16 residues. The germline gives CDR1 SQVTM, CDR2 ANQGSEA.

In this sample, this clonotype turned up a few times. The rearrangement links TRBV9 to TRBJ1-2; tentatively, D is TRBD1 (5 bases). Germline lookup yields CDR1 SGDLS and CDR2 YYNGEE. This CDR3 is built from 14 residues. Trimming removed 0 bases at V and 2 bases at J, with 8 bases between. The CDR3 here is CASSVEGHNYGYTF. CDR3 sequence (DNA): TGTGCCAGCAGCGTAGAAGGACACAACTATGGCTACACCTTC.

This sequence joins TRBV7-2 and TRBJ1-2, with a weak D call TRBD1 (6 bases). In germline, CDR1 is SGHTA, CDR2 FQGNSA. V lost 7 bases to trimming and J lost 0 bases, with 15 bases between them. The CDR3 runs 15 residues. The CDR3 reads CASTPRGGTNYGYTF. CDR3 DNA: TGTGCCAGCACCCCCCGGGGGGGCACTAACTATGGCTACACCTTC.

There are a few counts of this clonotype. The chain links TRBV7-2 to TRBJ2-1, with D tentatively TRBD2 (6 bases). Trimming took off 5 bases at V and 6 bases at J, with 20 bases between the two ends. The CDR3 is 16 amino acids. The V gene's germline CDR1 is SGHTA and CDR2 FQGNSA. DNA for the CDR3: TGTGCCAGCAGCCATTGGGCGGCGGGGCGCGGCAATGAGCAGTTCTTC. It is translated as CASSHWAAGRGNEQFF.

The rearrangement links TRBV20-1 to TRBJ1-5; tentatively, D is TRBD1 (6 bases). Trimming pared 2 bases from V and 4 bases from J, leaving 15 bases between. CDR1 DFQATT and CDR2 SNEGSKA come from the germline V gene (reference sequence). This CDR3 comprises 15 residues. In DNA form, the CDR3 reads TGCAGTGCTAGAACAGGGACTTTTTGGAATCAGCCCCAGCATTTT. It specifies CSARTGTFWNQPQHF.

This chain connects TRBV10-3 to TRBJ2-7, with 9 bases aligning to TRBD2. J lost 0 bases, V lost 9 bases, and 6 bases had no gene match. The germline CDR1 and CDR2 sequences are ENHRY and SYGVKD. The CDR3 consists of 14 residues. The CDR3, as DNA: TGTGCCATTTCGAGCGGGAGGAGCTCCTACGAGCAGTACTTC. Translated: CAISSGRSSYEQYF.

The chain links TRBV29-1 to TRBJ2-7; 8 bases fit TRBD1. V shed 6 bases and J 1 base; nucleotides not matched to a gene: 8. Germline loops: CDR1 SQVTM, CDR2 ANQGSEA. The length of the CDR3 is 14 residues. CDR3 protein: CSVGRGLRSYEQYF. CDR3 bases: TGCAGCGTCGGCAGGGGGCTCAGATCCTACGAGCAGTACTTC.

V usage is TRBV20-1 and J usage is TRBJ2-3; 9 positions match TRBD2. Germline trimming cut 4 bases from V and 0 bases from J; bases unmatched to any gene: 8. The CDR3 has 16 residues. Germline CDR1 reads DFQATT; CDR2 reads SNEGSKA (reference sequence). CDR3 in DNA: TGCAGTGCTATTTTAGCGGGAGCCCATAGCACAGATACGCAGTATTTT. The encoded protein is CSAILAGAHSTDTQYF.

The CDR3 protein is CASSWRTGGGETQYF. The CDR3 coding sequence is TGTGCCAGCAGCTGGAGGACAGGGGGAGGGGAGACCCAGTACTTC. V and J are TRBV5-6 and TRBJ2-5, with TRBD1 matching 10 bases. J gave up 5 bases and V 3 bases, and 7 bases lay outside the gene matches. The CDR3 consists of 15 residues. Germline V lookup: CDR1 SGHDT, CDR2 YYEEEE.

The chain uses TRBV5-5 and TRBJ2-5; D remains ambiguous. The CDR3 is 12 amino acids. V was pared by 2 bases and J by 4 bases, with 6 bases between. Germline assignment: CDR1 SGHKS and CDR2 YYEKEE (reference sequence). In DNA, the CDR3 is TGTGCCAGCAGCTTCTTCGGAGAGACCCAGTACTTC. Encoded protein: CASSFFGETQYF. The complete variable domain, with remaining parts taken from reference TRBV5-5 and TRBJ2-5, reads DAGVTQSPTHLIKTRGQQVTLRCSPISGHKSVSWYQQVLGQGPQFIFQYYEKEERGRGNFPDRFSARQFPNYSSELNVNALLLGDSALYLCASSFFGETQYFGPGTRLLVL.